This T cell receptor beta chain was sequenced for a study of T cell clonality in common variable immunodeficiency. Overall study findings and caveats: Links between repertoire features and CVID complications were heterogeneity-limited. In common variable immunodeficiency, TCR beta chains reportedly carried fewer deletions and N-nucleotide insertions. Compared with controls, CVID subjects had fewer shared TCRbeta clones.

This clone came up many times. What it recognizes is unknown. From the germline J gene comes the end of the CDR3, since the read stops 3 residues before it. Trimming cost V 4 bases and J 4 bases, with 14 bases left between them. There are 14 residues in the CDR3. Germline V gives CDR1 SGHDT, CDR2 YYEEEE. The table came from immunoSEQ multiplex PCR; TCRdb's copy has only in-frame clones and leaves some out. The table lists around 30,000 clones, with no singletons. The sequence was obtained from a person between 18 and 69 years old in good health. Sequenced sample: peripheral blood mononuclear cells. The rearrangement joins TRBV5-6 to TRBJ1-2, with D tentatively TRBD1 (6 bases). CDR3 DNA, as far as it was read: TGTGCCAGCAGCGATCAGGGGTTAGGCTATGGC. Its protein product is CASSDQGLGYG. The CDR3, in full, reads CASSDQGLGYGYTF.